The 30 T cell receptor beta chains presented below share a single source sample, sequenced in a study of blood T cell repertoires in COVID-19. Measured with immunoSEQ multiplex PCR; TCRdb has only the in-frame clones, and not every one. This sample has fewer than 150,000 clones, with around nine tenths found just once. The sample consisted of peripheral blood. Source of these receptors: a woman in her thirties or forties with acute or convalescent COVID-19.

The CDR3 loop reads CASRRTGLMNTEAFF. The CDR3 DNA reads TGTGCCAGTAGGCGGACAGGACTCATGAACACTGAAGCTTTCTTT. The rearrangement joins TRBV19 to TRBJ1-1, with 7 bases identical to TRBD1. Looked up from germline, CDR1 is LNHDA and CDR2 is SQIVND (reference sequence). The CDR3 is 15 residues long. Losses at the gene ends were 6 bases for V and 0 bases for J; bases not matched to a gene: 7.

CDR3 coding DNA: TGTGCCAGCAGCCCAGGACTAGCGGGAAAGGATGAGAAGACCCAGTACTTC. This sequence encodes CASSPGLAGKDEKTQYF. This sequence joins TRBV9 and TRBJ2-5; 12 nucleotides line up with TRBD2. The CDR3 runs 17 residues. The trim removed 4 bases at V and 6 bases at J, leaving 13 bases unmatched. The germline V gene encodes CDR1 SGDLS and CDR2 YYNGEE.

This sequence joins TRBV7-2 and TRBJ1-4; D may be TRBD1 (6 bases). V was shortened by 2 bases and J by 5 bases, with 12 bases between the two germline ends. This CDR3 is 15 amino acids long. CDR1 and CDR2 (germline): SGHTA, FQGNSA. CDR3 residues: CASSLRGGGNEKLFF. CDR3 nucleotide sequence: TGTGCCAGCAGCTTAAGGGGGGGCGGGAATGAAAAACTGTTTTTT. Variable domain in full (rest from reference TRBV7-2 and TRBJ1-4): GAGVSQSPSNKVTEKGKDVELRCDPISGHTALYWYRQSLGQGLEFLIYFQGNSAPDKSGLPSDRFSAERTGGSVSTLTIQRTQQEDSAVYLCASSLRGGGNEKLFFGSGTQLSVL.

The chain joins TRBV5-5 to TRBJ2-7; D possibly corresponds to TRBD1 (5 bases). This CDR3 is built from 14 residues. Germline lookup yields CDR1 SGHKS and CDR2 YYEKEE (reference sequence). V lost 1 base to trimming and J lost 1 base, with 9 bases between them. The chain's CDR3 is CASSLWGSSYEQYF. The CDR3 coding sequence is TGTGCCAGCAGCTTGTGGGGCTCTTCCTACGAGCAGTACTTC.

The chain employs TRBV2 and TRBJ2-2, with D perhaps matching TRBD1 (6 bases). CDR3 length: 13 residues. The ends were cut back, 11 bases at V and 7 bases at J, with 17 bases in the middle. CDR1 SNHLY and CDR2 FYNNEI come from the germline V gene. CDR3 amino acids: CAGGQFLGGELFF. CDR3 coding DNA: TGTGCCGGGGGACAATTTCTCGGCGGGGAGCTGTTTTTT.

This clone appeared once. V gene TRBV5-1 combines with J gene TRBJ1-2; 7 bases fit TRBD1. The length of the CDR3 is 14 residues. Germline values: CDR1 SGHRS, CDR2 YFSETQ. The V gene end was trimmed by 3 bases and the J gene end by 4 bases; junction bases not matched to a gene: 6. The CDR3: CASSSRGLVYGYTF. The CDR3, as DNA: TGCGCCAGCAGCTCGAGGGGGCTAGTCTATGGCTACACCTTC.

The chain carries TRBV2 and TRBJ1-4, with 7 bases matching TRBD1. In germline, CDR1 is SNHLY, CDR2 FYNNEI. The CDR3 has 14 residues. With V trimmed by 7 bases and J by 5 bases, 7 bases remained unmatched. CDR3 sequence: CASTPGQPNEKLFF. The DNA for the CDR3 is TGTGCCAGCACCCCGGGACAGCCGAATGAAAAACTGTTTTTT.

V gene TRBV7-9 combines with J gene TRBJ2-1; 8 bases match TRBD2. The CDR3 extends over 16 amino acids. Germline V CDR1 and CDR2: SEHNR, FQNEAQ (reference sequence). J was trimmed by 7 bases and V by 10 bases; bases with no gene match: 18. The CDR3 region is CATPSKSSGRSNEQFF. CDR3 nucleotides: TGTGCCACCCCATCTAAATCGAGCGGGAGAAGTAATGAGCAGTTCTTC.

The rearrangement links TRBV5-1 to TRBJ1-6, with D maybe TRBD1 (5 bases). Germline V gene sequence: CDR1 SGHRS, CDR2 YFSETQ. The CDR3 is 14 amino acids. V lost 3 bases and J 7 bases, leaving 11 bases between the germline ends. As DNA, the CDR3 is TGCGCCAGCAGCTCGGGCGGGGGGAATTCACCCCTCCACTTT. Translated, it gives CASSSGGGNSPLHF.

This chain uses TRBV7-9 with TRBJ2-1, with TRBD1 identical over 7 bases. CDR3 length: 14 residues. Germline V gene lookup returns CDR1 SEHNR and CDR2 FQNEAQ (reference sequence). The V and J ends lost 4 bases and 2 bases, in that order; junction bases with no gene match: 2. Here the CDR3 reads CASSWDSTYNEQFF. In nucleotides, the CDR3 is TGTGCCAGCAGCTGGGACAGTACCTACAATGAGCAGTTCTTC. Full variable domain (remainder filled in from reference TRBV7-9 and TRBJ2-1): DTGVSQNPRHKITKRGQNVTFRCDPISEHNRLYWYRQTLGQGPEFLTYFQNEAQLEKSRLLSDRFSAERPKGSFSTLEIQRTEQGDSAMYLCASSWDSTYNEQFFGPGTRLTVL.

This chain links TRBV5-1 with TRBJ2-7; 9 positions agree with TRBD2. The V segment lost 0 bases and the J segment 3 bases; nucleotides outside the gene matches: 13. The V gene's germline CDR1 is SGHRS and CDR2 YFSETQ. This CDR3 has 18 residues. CDR3 protein: CASSLATGTSRRNYEQYF. The DNA for the CDR3 is TGCGCCAGCAGCTTGGCTACCGGGACTAGCCGAAGGAACTACGAGCAGTACTTC.

The chain links TRBV6-6 to TRBJ1-2; 8 nucleotides align to TRBD1. This CDR3 has 15 amino acids. Per germline, CDR1 MNHNY and CDR2 SVGAGI (reference sequence). After removal of 6 bases from V and 8 bases from J, the junction contained 14 bases not matched to a gene. The DNA for the CDR3 is TGTGCCAGCAGATCACGTTTTACAGGGGGAATAGGCTACACCTTC. This encodes CASRSRFTGGIGYTF.

In its sample, this clone was seen a few times. CDR3 loop: CASSETGLGGYTF. CDR3 nucleotide sequence: TGTGCCAGCAGCGAAACAGGCCTCGGCGGCTACACCTTC. This chain connects TRBV7-2 to TRBJ1-2, with D maybe TRBD1 (5 bases). The germline CDR1 and CDR2 sequences are SGHTA and FQGNSA. Trimming stripped 5 bases from V and 8 bases from J, with 15 bases between. The CDR3 covers 13 residues.

The chain joins TRBV7-9 to TRBJ1-1, with 7 bases matching TRBD1. V shed 5 bases, J shed 1 base, and the junction held 7 bases outside the gene matches. Germline loops: CDR1 SEHNR, CDR2 FQNEAQ (reference sequence). The CDR3 runs 15 residues. CDR3 sequence: CASSRQGSWNTEAFF. The CDR3 nucleotides are TGTGCCAGCAGCCGACAGGGATCTTGGAACACTGAAGCTTTCTTT.

The chain uses TRBV7-9 and TRBJ1-1; possible D gene TRBD1, 5 bases. The CDR3 has 13 amino acids. The V gene lost 2 bases and the J gene lost 11 bases, with 15 bases spanning the gap. Germline V gene data show CDR1 as SEHNR and CDR2 as FQNEAQ (reference sequence). This chain's CDR3 is CASSLLLQAEAFF. The CDR3 DNA follows: TGTGCCAGCAGCTTATTGTTACAGGCGGAGGCTTTCTTT.

This clone has more than one count but fewer than ten. The chain couples TRBV4-3 to TRBJ1-2, with 10 bases that match TRBD1. The CDR3 runs 14 residues. Trimming cost V 4 bases and J 8 bases; bases outside gene matches: 7. The V gene's germline CDR1 is LGHNA and CDR2 YSLEER. DNA of the CDR3: TGCGCCAGCAGCCTGCTGGGACAGGGGTACGGCTACACCTTC. It codes for CASSLLGQGYGYTF.

The gene calls are TRBV19 and TRBJ2-2; 10 bases line up with TRBD1. The V gene end was trimmed by 9 bases and the J gene end by 5 bases; junction bases not matched to a gene: 9. CDR1 LNHDA and CDR2 SQIVND come from the germline V gene (reference sequence). This CDR3 has 15 amino acids. The CDR3 protein is CASKMTGGATGELFF. Written as DNA, the CDR3 is TGTGCCAGCAAGATGACAGGGGGCGCGACCGGGGAGCTGTTTTTT. Filled out from reference TRBV19 and TRBJ2-2, the complete variable domain reads DGGITQSPKYLFRKEGQNVTLSCEQNLNHDAMYWYRQDPGQGLRLIYYSQIVNDFQKGDIAEGYSVSREKKESFPLTVTSAQKNPTAFYLCASKMTGGATGELFFGEGSRLTVL.

The J gene is TRBJ2-7, the V gene TRBV5-5; no firm D call. The CDR3 extends over 15 amino acids. With 2 bases removed from V and 2 bases from J, the gap between germline ends came to 14 bases. CDR1 and CDR2 from the germline V gene are SGHKS and YYEKEE (reference sequence). CDR3 residues: CASSLRGLQTYEQYF. CDR3 sequence (DNA): TGTGCCAGCAGCTTAAGAGGATTGCAAACCTACGAGCAGTACTTC.

The chain recombines TRBV6-1 with TRBJ1-5; tentatively, D is TRBD1 (6 bases). This CDR3 has 15 amino acids. V was clipped by 2 bases and J by 1 base, with 9 bases between them. CDR1 and CDR2 from the germline V gene are MNHNS and SASEGT. CDR3 DNA: TGTGCCAGCAGTGAACAAGGGGGAAGCAATCAGCCCCAGCATTTT. It encodes CASSEQGGSNQPQHF.

The chain links TRBV19 to TRBJ1-2, with D unresolved. This CDR3 is 16 amino acids long. Germline V lookup: CDR1 LNHDA, CDR2 SQIVND (reference sequence). The V gene lost 1 base and the J gene lost 0 bases, with 12 bases spanning the gap. The CDR3, as DNA: TGTGCCAGTAGTATAGGGATGACATCAACTAACTATGGCTACACCTTC. As protein: CASSIGMTSTNYGYTF.

The V gene is TRBV6-2 or TRBV6-3, the J gene TRBJ2-1, with TRBD1 matching over 7 bases. With 3 bases clipped from V and 3 bases from J, the junction kept 5 bases outside the gene matches. This CDR3 contains 15 residues. Germline CDR1 reads MNHEY; CDR2 reads SVGEGT. CDR3 sequence reads: CASSYGTAYYNEQFF. As DNA, the CDR3 is TGTGCCAGCAGTTATGGGACAGCTTACTACAATGAGCAGTTCTTC.

The V and J genes are TRBV4-2 and TRBJ2-1; D not certain. Germline values: CDR1 LGHNA, CDR2 YNFKEQ. The V and J ends lost 6 bases and 7 bases respectively, with 10 bases between them. The CDR3 covers 12 residues. The CDR3 DNA reads as TGTGCCAGCAGTCTAGGCGGTAATGAGCAGTTCTTC. Its protein product is CASSLGGNEQFF.

The V call is TRBV5-1, the J call TRBJ2-3; TRBD2 agrees at 14 bases. CDR1 SGHRS and CDR2 YFSETQ come from the germline V gene. After removal of 3 bases from V and 5 bases from J, the junction contained 11 bases not matched to a gene. This CDR3 contains 18 residues. The CDR3: CASSSGTSGSKVIDTQYF. CDR3 DNA sequence: TGCGCCAGCAGCTCCGGGACTAGCGGGAGTAAGGTCATAGATACGCAGTATTTT.

The V and J genes are TRBV6-4 and TRBJ1-1; TRBD1 matches 9 bases. The germline V gene encodes CDR1 MRHNA and CDR2 SNTAGT. The CDR3 is 14 residues long. Trimming removed 7 bases from V and 5 bases from J; junction bases left unmatched: 8. The CDR3 nucleotides read TGTGCCAGCAACCACAGGGGGCGGCGGACTGAAGCTTTCTTT. It codes for CASNHRGRRTEAFF.

This clone was seen just once. J is TRBJ2-7 and V is TRBV4-2; TRBD2 matches at 16 bases. J lost 5 bases, V lost 4 bases, and 2 bases had no gene match. The CDR3 runs to 15 residues. Germline CDR1 and CDR2: LGHNA and YNFKEQ. DNA of the CDR3: TGTGCCAGCAGCCTGGGGACTAGCGGGAGGGACGAGCAGTACTTC. As protein: CASSLGTSGRDEQYF.

This clone was seen only a few times. The V and J genes are TRBV5-6 and TRBJ1-2; D call uncertain. This CDR3 has 15 residues. Germline loops: CDR1 SGHDT, CDR2 YYEEEE. V was shortened by 2 bases and J by 4 bases, with 15 bases between the two germline ends. The CDR3 DNA reads TGTGCCAGCAGCTTATTCGCGGCAGCGAGCTATGGCTACACCTTC. As protein: CASSLFAAASYGYTF.

This clone appeared a few times. The V call is TRBV18, the J call TRBJ1-5, with no clear D. V lost 3 bases, J lost 4 bases, and 13 bases lay in between. The CDR3 runs to 15 residues. Germline CDR1 is KGHSH and CDR2 is LQKENI. CDR3 protein: CASSPMAGKNQPQHF. In DNA, the CDR3 is TGTGCCAGCTCACCCATGGCGGGGAAAAATCAGCCCCAGCATTTT.

This sequence joins TRBV5-1 and TRBJ2-7; 9 nucleotides line up with TRBD1. The V gene end was trimmed by 0 bases and the J gene end by 4 bases; junction bases not matched to a gene: 5. Germline V gene sequence: CDR1 SGHRS, CDR2 YFSETQ. The length of the CDR3 is 15 residues. The CDR3 is CASSLDRGPMYEQYF. DNA for the CDR3: TGCGCCAGCAGCTTGGACAGGGGGCCCATGTACGAGCAGTACTTC.

This clone was recorded only once. The chain joins TRBV28 to TRBJ2-3; D not resolved. V gave up 7 bases and J gave up 1 base, with 9 bases separating them. Germline V CDR1 and CDR2: MDHEN, SYDVKM. The length of the CDR3 is 13 residues. The CDR3 region has the DNA TGTGCCAGCACCAAAGGAGGCACAGATACGCAGTATTTT. It yields the protein CASTKGGTDTQYF.

J is TRBJ1-1 and V is TRBV3-1 (or the pseudogene TRBV3-2), with TRBD1 matching over 8 bases. Per the germline V gene, CDR1 is LGHDT and CDR2 is YNNKEL (reference sequence). Unmatched junction bases numbered 4, after V lost 7 bases and J lost 0 bases. The CDR3 runs 14 residues. This CDR3 reads CASKTGALNTEAFF. In nucleotides, the CDR3 is TGTGCCAGCAAGACAGGGGCCCTGAACACTGAAGCTTTCTTT.